The 13 T cell receptor beta chains below come from one sample, sequenced in a study of T cell responses to AZD1222 COVID-19 vaccine. Sequencing used immunoSEQ multiplex PCR; TCRdb keeps in-frame clones, though not all of them. The table lists 150,000 or so clones, around nine tenths of them singletons. Sample: peripheral blood, taken on day 0 of AZD1222 vaccination. These receptors all come from an adult in good health.

This clone is a singleton in its sample. The chain links TRBV11-2 to TRBJ2-7; D unresolved. Germline lookup yields CDR1 SGHAT and CDR2 FQNNGV. The V gene lost 1 base and the J gene lost 9 bases, with 10 bases spanning the gap. The CDR3 contains 12 residues. The CDR3 spells CASSLGSAGQYF. Here the CDR3 DNA reads TGTGCCAGCAGCTTAGGCTCAGCTGGGCAGTACTTC.

In this sample, this clone turned up once. This chain connects TRBV28 to TRBJ2-7; D is possibly TRBD2 (7 bases). The length of the CDR3 is 15 residues. V was shortened by 2 bases and J by 2 bases, with 13 bases between the two germline ends. Germline V gives CDR1 MDHEN, CDR2 SYDVKM. The DNA for the CDR3 is TGTGCCAGCAGTTTAGGGGGGGCGTTACCCTACGAGCAGTACTTC. It translates to CASSLGGALPYEQYF.

This rearrangement joins TRBV2 to TRBJ2-1, with a possible D match to TRBD2 (5 bases). The ends were cut back, 7 bases at V and 9 bases at J, with 16 bases in the middle. Looked up from germline, CDR1 is SNHLY and CDR2 is FYNNEI. This CDR3 is 13 amino acids long. The CDR3 DNA reads TGTGCCAGCAAGGAGGAGGCCGTAAGTGAGCAGTTCTTC. Translated: CASKEEAVSEQFF.

The chain is built from TRBV19 and TRBJ1-5, with 11 bases identical to TRBD1. V lost 6 bases to trimming and J lost 3 bases; unmatched junction nucleotides: 4. This CDR3 comprises 15 residues. Germline V gene data show CDR1 as LNHDA and CDR2 as SQIVND (reference sequence). The CDR3 DNA follows: TGTGCCAGTAGGAATGGACAGGGGGCCAATCAGCCCCAGCATTTT. It codes for CASRNGQGANQPQHF.

In DNA form, the CDR3 reads TGCGCCAGCAGCCAAGAGGTCCCAGCCGCCTACGAGCAGTACTTC. It yields the protein CASSQEVPAAYEQYF. The rearrangement uses TRBV4-1 and TRBJ2-7; D gene unclear. CDR1 is MGHRA and CDR2 is YSYEKL in the germline V gene. This CDR3 spans 15 amino acids. The V gene lost 0 bases and the J gene lost 2 bases, with 11 bases spanning the gap.

This chain connects TRBV6-5 to TRBJ2-2; 8 bases match TRBD2. V was clipped by 0 bases and J by 7 bases; unmatched bases: 4. From germline, CDR1 is MNHEY and CDR2 SVGAGI. The CDR3 runs 15 residues. For the CDR3, the DNA is TGTGCCAGCAGTTACTCAGCGGGAGCTGTCGGGGAGCTGTTTTTT. Residues: CASSYSAGAVGELFF.

V usage is TRBV7-2 and J usage is TRBJ2-3; D is unresolved. CDR1 and CDR2 (germline): SGHTA, FQGNSA. Trimming took 2 bases from V and 0 from J, leaving 6 bases between them. The CDR3 spans 14 residues. Written as DNA, the CDR3 is TGTGCCAGCAGCTTATTCGGGAGCACAGATACGCAGTATTTT. It is translated as CASSLFGSTDTQYF.

The V and J genes are TRBV28 and TRBJ1-5; no clear D gene. Germline assignment: CDR1 MDHEN and CDR2 SYDVKM. Trimming took 5 bases from V and 1 from J, leaving 15 bases between them. The CDR3 is 16 residues long. Written as DNA, the CDR3 is TGTGCCAGCAGTCCCCAAGGCCTTTGGAGCAATCAGCCCCAGCATTTT. Protein sequence: CASSPQGLWSNQPQHF.

A few counts support this clone. V usage is TRBV29-1 and J usage is TRBJ1-1; 10 bases match TRBD1. The CDR3 has 15 amino acids. The germline CDR1 and CDR2 sequences are SQVTM and ANQGSEA. Trimming at V came to 6 bases and at J to 0 bases, leaving 7 bases not matched to a gene. The CDR3 DNA reads as TGCAGCGTCGGTTCGGGACAGGGGCTGAACACTGAAGCTTTCTTT. Translated: CSVGSGQGLNTEAFF.

The gene calls are TRBV7-8 and TRBJ2-3; D uncertain. CDR3 length: 15 residues. Trimming took 6 bases from V and 0 from J, leaving 13 bases between them. CDR1 is SGHVS, CDR2 FQNEAQ, per germline. CDR3 loop: CASRKTGTSTDTQYF. CDR3 DNA sequence: TGTGCCAGCAGAAAAACGGGTACAAGCACAGATACGCAGTATTTT.

This rearrangement joins TRBV12-3 or TRBV12-4 to TRBJ2-1; weak D call: TRBD1 (6 bases). Trimming pared 5 bases from V and 13 bases from J, leaving 15 bases between. The CDR3 covers 12 residues. The CDR3 sequence is CASSTHRDLQFF. The CDR3 DNA reads TGTGCCAGCAGTACCCACAGGGACCTACAGTTCTTC.

This clone was recorded only once. The chain is built from TRBV11-2 and TRBJ2-7, with D unclear. Germline CDR1 and CDR2: SGHAT and FQNNGV. The CDR3 runs to 15 residues. Trimming pared 0 bases from V and 2 bases from J, leaving 11 bases between. This CDR3 reads CASSLDFGRPYEQYF. The CDR3 DNA reads TGTGCCAGCAGCTTAGACTTTGGCCGCCCCTACGAGCAGTACTTC.

J is TRBJ2-2 and V is TRBV6-5; D might be TRBD1 (6 bases). CDR1 and CDR2 (germline): MNHEY, SVGAGI. Deletions cut 0 bases from V and 4 bases from J, with 6 bases between. CDR3 size: 14 residues. DNA for the CDR3: TGTGCCAGCAGTTACTCGGGGGCCACCGGGGAGCTGTTTTTT. Its protein product is CASSYSGATGELFF.